The rows below give T cell receptor beta chains drawn from one sample of a study of cytomegalovirus exposure and HLA in healthy donors. The protocol was immunoSEQ multiplex PCR, while the TCRdb copy is restricted to in-frame clones and leaves out a portion. Among 100,000 to 150,000 clones listed, roughly 78% were seen once. Material for sequencing was PBMCs. The receptors shown here come from a man aged 25 to 45 in good health and CMV-seronegative. The CDR3 runs from the conserved cysteine through the conserved F or W. The D gene is left open where the match is weak. Part of the rows lack a size; the others show once, few, many or a class for expanded clones.

>TRBJ2-5|TRBD2|TRBV19|few
TGTGCCAGTAGTCCCCGACGGGGGGATTACGAGACCCAGTACTTC
CASSPRRGDYETQYF
>TRBJ2-1|NA|TRBV30|NA
TGTGCCTCGACTTCCTACAATGAGCAGTTCTTC
CASTSYNEQFF
>TRBJ2-1|NA|TRBV5-1|NA
TGCGCCAGCAGCTTGGAGAGGCTCTACAATGAGCAGTTCTTC
CASSLERLYNEQFF
>TRBJ1-2|NA|TRBV19|NA
TGTGCCAGCGTAGGTGTGCGGAATAACTATGGCTACACCTTC
CASVGVRNNYGYTF
>TRBJ2-3|TRBD2|TRBV10-2|NA
TGCGCCAGCAGTGAGGATCGGGGGGGGCTTGATACGCAGTATTTT
CASSEDRGGLDTQYF
>TRBJ2-7|TRBD1|TRBV27|NA
TGTGCCAGCAGTCCGTCGACAGGGTATCTTTCCTACGAGCAGTACTTC
CASSPSTGYLSYEQYF
>TRBJ1-2|TRBD1|TRBV4-1|NA
TGCGCCAGCAGCTTAGGGACAGGGGGCTTTGGCTACACCTTC
CASSLGTGGFGYTF
>TRBJ2-3|TRBD2|TRBV4-2|NA
TGTGCCAGCAGCCCTCATACTCGGGCGGGGGGGACAGATACGCAGTATTTT
CASSPHTRAGGTDTQYF
>TRBJ1-1|NA|TRBV2|once
TGTGCCAGCACCCCCTTCAGGCTGAACACTGAAGCTTTCTTT
CASTPFRLNTEAFF
>TRBJ1-2|TRBD1|TRBV18|few
TGTGCCAGCTCACCAGAGGGACAGGGGAGCGGCTACACCTTC
CASSPEGQGSGYTF
>TRBJ1-2|TRBD1|TRBV6-1|NA
TGTGCCAGCAGCCGGACAGGGGGCGCCGACCATGGCTACACCTTC
CASSRTGGADHGYTF
>TRBJ2-7|NA|TRBV28|NA
TGTGCCAGCAGTTTGAGGCGCTCCTACGAGCAGTACTTC
CASSLRRSYEQYF
>TRBJ1-2|NA|TRBV7-9|NA
TGTTCCAGCAGCTTAGAGGCAGCGGGCTACACCTTC
CSSSLEAAGYTF
>TRBJ2-1|TRBD2|TRBV9|NA
TGTGCCAGCAGCCCCCGACTAGCGGGGGGCCTTAGCTCCTACAATGAGCAGTTCTTC
CASSPRLAGGLSSYNEQFF